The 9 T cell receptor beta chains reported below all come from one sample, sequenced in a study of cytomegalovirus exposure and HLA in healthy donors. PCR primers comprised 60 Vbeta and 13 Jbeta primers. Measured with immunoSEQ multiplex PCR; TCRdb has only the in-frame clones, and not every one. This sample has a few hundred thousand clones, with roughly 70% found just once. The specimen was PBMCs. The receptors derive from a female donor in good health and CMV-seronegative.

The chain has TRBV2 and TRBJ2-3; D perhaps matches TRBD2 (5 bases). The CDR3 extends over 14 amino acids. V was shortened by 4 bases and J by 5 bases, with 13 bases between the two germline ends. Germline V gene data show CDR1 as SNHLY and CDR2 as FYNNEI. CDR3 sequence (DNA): TGTGCCAGCAGTGGGGTCACGGGAAAAGATACGCAGTATTTT. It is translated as CASSGVTGKDTQYF.

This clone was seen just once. CDR3 DNA: TGTGCCAGCAGCAAAGGGTCGGGACTAAAGTATTTT. Translated: CASSKGSGLKYF. The chain couples TRBV21-1 to TRBJ2-3; the DNA was not used to check the table's D call, TRBD2. TRBV21-1 is termed a pseudogene. The length of the CDR3 is 12 residues.

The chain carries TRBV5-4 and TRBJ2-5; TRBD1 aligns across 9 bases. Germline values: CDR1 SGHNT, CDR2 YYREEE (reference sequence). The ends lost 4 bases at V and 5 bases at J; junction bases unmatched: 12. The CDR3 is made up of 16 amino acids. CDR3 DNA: TGTGCCAGCAGCCCGCCCCCACAGGGGGCAGGGGAGACCCAGTACTTC. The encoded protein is CASSPPPQGAGETQYF.

The CDR3 is CASSPPAAGGLHEQYF. DNA of the CDR3: TGTGCCAGCAGCCCACCGGCGGCGGGAGGGCTCCACGAGCAGTACTTC. The gene calls are TRBV7-2 and TRBJ2-5, with 9 positions matching TRBD2. The end of the DNA fits TRBJ2-7 better, so the J call may be wrong. CDR3 length equals 16 residues. Per germline, CDR1 SGHTA and CDR2 FQGNSA.

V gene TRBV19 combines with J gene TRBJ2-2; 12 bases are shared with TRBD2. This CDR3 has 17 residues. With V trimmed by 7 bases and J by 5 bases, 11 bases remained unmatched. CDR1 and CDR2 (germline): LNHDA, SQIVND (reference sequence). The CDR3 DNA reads TGTGCCAGTACTCCGGGGCTAGCGGGAGGGTGGACCGGGGAGCTGTTTTTT. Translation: CASTPGLAGGWTGELFF.

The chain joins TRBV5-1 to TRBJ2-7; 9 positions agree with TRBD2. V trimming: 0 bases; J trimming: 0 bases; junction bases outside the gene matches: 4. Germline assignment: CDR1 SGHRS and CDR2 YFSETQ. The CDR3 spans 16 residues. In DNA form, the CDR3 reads TGCGCCAGCAGCTTGGTCCCGACTAGCGGCTCCTACGAGCAGTACTTC. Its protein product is CASSLVPTSGSYEQYF.

For the CDR3, the DNA is TGTGCCAGCAGTTACTCCCCGGACAGGGGAACTTTCTTT. Amino acids: CASSYSPDRGTFF. V is TRBV6-5 and J is TRBJ1-1; 9 bases match TRBD1. Germline-derived CDR1 and CDR2 are MNHEY and SVGAGI. The CDR3 contains 13 residues. J was trimmed by 12 bases and V by 0 bases; bases with no gene match: 5.

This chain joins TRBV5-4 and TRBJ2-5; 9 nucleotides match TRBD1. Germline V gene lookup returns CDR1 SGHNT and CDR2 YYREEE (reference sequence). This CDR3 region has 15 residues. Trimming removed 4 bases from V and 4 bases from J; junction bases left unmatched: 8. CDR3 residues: CASSPRTGVGETQYF. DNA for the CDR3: TGTGCCAGCAGCCCACGGACAGGGGTGGGAGAGACCCAGTACTTC.

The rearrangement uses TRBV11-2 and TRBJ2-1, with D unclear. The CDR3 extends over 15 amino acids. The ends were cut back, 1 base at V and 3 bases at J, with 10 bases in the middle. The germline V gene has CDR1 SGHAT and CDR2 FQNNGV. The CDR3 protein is CASSLVRVFYNEQFF. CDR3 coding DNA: TGTGCCAGCAGCTTAGTCCGGGTTTTCTACAATGAGCAGTTCTTC.